This T cell receptor (beta chain) was sequenced during a study of response to subunit inactivated influenza vaccine. The study, taken as a whole, reports: Authors suggested that a seasonal influenza vaccination recruits few new T cells each time.

Notes on this clonotype: What it recognizes is unknown.

TCRdb re-derived calls from the RT-PCR reads in MiXCR, one entry per CDR3 protein. The sample lists approximately 730,000 distinct CDR3 sequences; 14% were seen once. Sequencing was performed on PBMCs from blood, taken approximately 15 days before vaccination. The source of this sequence is a man between 50 and 59 years old who received an inactivated influenza vaccine.

CDR3 DNA sequence: TGTGCCAGCAGGACTACCGGGACTAGCAAGGAGACCCAGTACTTC. Its protein is CASRTTGTSKETQYF. The chain combines TRBV6-2 or TRBV6-3 with TRBJ2-5, with 9 nucleotides matching TRBD2. V was pared by 6 bases and J by 5 bases, with 10 bases of the junction left unmatched. Per germline, CDR1 MNHEY and CDR2 SVGEGT. This CDR3 is built from 15 residues.